Each of the 20 T cell receptor beta chains below was sequenced from the same sample in a study of Graves' ophthalmopathy and Graves' hyperthyroidism. Researchers took RNA transcripts and amplified TCR beta CDR3 regions from them. Second-round multiplex PCR came after first-round RT-PCR with HTBI primers. One entry per CDR3 protein results from TCRdb running MiXCR on the multiplex PCR reads. The sample has about 370,000 distinct CDR3 sequences, about 17% seen once. Input material: peripheral blood. Receptors were obtained from a woman between 18 and 29 years old with Graves' ophthalmopathy.

This clonotype was recorded at least ten times. This chain uses TRBV11-2 with TRBJ1-1, with 9 positions matching TRBD1. The V and J ends lost 5 bases and 4 bases, in that order; junction bases with no gene match: 11. This CDR3 region has 16 residues. Per the germline V gene, CDR1 is SGHAT and CDR2 is FQNNGV. CDR3 region: CASSVRQGQGSTEAFF. CDR3 nucleotides: TGTGCCAGCAGCGTCAGACAAGGACAGGGGAGCACTGAAGCTTTCTTT.

The chain carries TRBV2 and TRBJ2-7, with 7 bases identical to TRBD1. After removal of 7 bases from V and 2 bases from J, the junction contained 5 bases not matched to a gene. This CDR3 is built from 13 residues. The germline CDR1 and CDR2 sequences are SNHLY and FYNNEI. The CDR3 DNA sequence: TGTGCCAGCAAAAGGGACAGTACCTACGAGCAGTACTTC. It encodes CASKRDSTYEQYF.

This clonotype has ten or more counts. V usage is TRBV4-2 and J usage is TRBJ2-7; 10 bases map to TRBD2. Germline CDR1 and CDR2: LGHNA and YNFKEQ. The V and J ends lost 0 bases and 3 bases, in that order; junction bases with no gene match: 5. The CDR3 extends over 16 amino acids. CDR3 nucleotide sequence: TGTGCCAGCAGCCAAGATCTAGCGGGAGAGGGCTACGAGCAGTACTTC. It codes for CASSQDLAGEGYEQYF.

This clonotype occurred many times. The CDR3: CASSSDGEAFF. The CDR3 nucleotides are TGTGCCAGCAGTTCCGACGGTGAAGCTTTCTTT. V gene TRBV7-9 combines with J gene TRBJ1-1, with no clear D. Deletions cut 6 bases from V and 7 bases from J, with 9 bases between. CDR1 is SEHNR and CDR2 is FQNEAQ in the germline V gene (reference sequence). The CDR3 has 11 amino acids.

This clonotype was picked up many times. The gene calls are TRBV28 and TRBJ2-7; D is perhaps TRBD2 (5 bases). CDR1 and CDR2 from the germline V gene are MDHEN and SYDVKM. This CDR3 spans 13 amino acids. Trimming removed 3 bases from V and 3 bases from J, with 9 bases in between. CDR3 residues: CASSLAGLYEQYF. CDR3 nucleotides: TGTGCCAGCAGTTTGGCGGGCCTCTACGAGCAGTACTTC.

This clonotype was detected ten times or more. V usage is TRBV4-2 and J usage is TRBJ1-5; D is unresolved. The germline gives CDR1 LGHNA, CDR2 YNFKEQ. This CDR3 contains 15 residues. The V end lost 0 bases, the J end lost 3 bases, and 9 bases lay between the germline ends. CDR3 amino acids: CASSQDWGYNQPQHF. For the CDR3, the DNA is TGTGCCAGCAGCCAAGATTGGGGTTACAATCAGCCCCAGCATTTT.

This clonotype was detected many times. This chain joins TRBV6-5 and TRBJ2-7, with TRBD1 identical over 8 bases. Germline trimming cut 5 bases from V and 2 bases from J; bases unmatched to any gene: 5. The CDR3 runs 14 residues. Germline lookup yields CDR1 MNHEY and CDR2 SVGAGI. The chain's CDR3 is CASSRGQGTYEQYF. DNA for the CDR3: TGTGCCAGCAGTCGAGGACAGGGTACCTACGAGCAGTACTTC.

This clonotype was recorded many times. The chain employs TRBV9 and TRBJ2-2; D might be TRBD2 (6 bases). This CDR3 contains 16 residues. From germline, CDR1 is SGDLS and CDR2 YYNGEE. V was clipped by 3 bases and J by 2 bases, with 14 bases between them. In DNA, the CDR3 is TGTGCCAGCAGCGGACCGGGACTCCCCAACACCGGGGAGCTGTTTTTT. Translating gives CASSGPGLPNTGELFF.

This clonotype was seen ten or more times. The V and J genes are TRBV6-5 and TRBJ2-2, with TRBD1 matching 7 bases. This CDR3 is 16 amino acids long. Trimming took 4 bases from V and 3 from J; bases not matched to a gene: 8. CDR1 and CDR2 (germline): MNHEY, SVGAGI. Here the CDR3 reads CASSSTGTEDTGELFF. In DNA form, the CDR3 reads TGTGCCAGCAGTTCTACCGGGACAGAGGACACCGGGGAGCTGTTTTTT.

This clonotype was observed at least ten times. The CDR3 region is CASSPSQATYEQYF. CDR3 DNA sequence: TGTGCCAGCAGCCCCTCACAGGCCACCTACGAGCAGTACTTC. The V and J genes are TRBV9 and TRBJ2-7; D possibly corresponds to TRBD1 (5 bases). V lost 4 bases and J 2 bases, leaving 13 bases between the germline ends. The CDR3 contains 14 residues. Germline V gene lookup returns CDR1 SGDLS and CDR2 YYNGEE.

Many counts were recorded for this clonotype. The chain links TRBV9 to TRBJ2-7; 12 bases agree with TRBD2. Germline CDR1 and CDR2: SGDLS and YYNGEE. CDR3 length: 15 amino acids. Trimming at V came to 4 bases and at J to 5 bases, leaving 7 bases not matched to a gene. The CDR3 region is CASSILAGGRDEQYF. Here the CDR3 DNA reads TGTGCCAGCAGCATACTAGCGGGAGGAAGGGACGAGCAGTACTTC.

This clonotype has ten or more counts. The V gene is TRBV3-1, the J gene TRBJ2-5; tentative D call: TRBD2 (6 bases). The germline gives CDR1 LGHDT, CDR2 YNNKEL (reference sequence). Trimming shortened V by 1 base and J by 2 bases, and 8 bases separated the two germline ends. CDR3 size: 14 residues. The CDR3 here is CASSQGLAQETQYF. The CDR3 region has the DNA TGTGCCAGCAGCCAAGGGCTAGCGCAAGAGACCCAGTACTTC.

At least ten counts were recorded for this clonotype. This chain uses TRBV11-3 with TRBJ2-2; D is tentatively TRBD1 or TRBD2 (5 bases each). CDR1 SGHNT and CDR2 YENEEA come from the germline V gene. This CDR3 has 16 amino acids. V lost 1 base and J 1 base, leaving 10 bases between the germline ends. The CDR3 sequence is CASSLVGVLNTGELFF. The CDR3 coding sequence is TGTGCCAGCAGCTTAGTGGGGGTCCTGAACACCGGGGAGCTGTTTTTT.

The chain joins TRBV12-3 or TRBV12-4 to TRBJ1-1; D is undetermined. Trimming removed 4 bases from V and 9 bases from J, with 12 bases in between. The CDR3 runs to 12 residues. In DNA, the CDR3 is TGTGCCAGCAGTTCAGGCCGGGTGAAAGCTTTCTTT. Protein sequence: CASSSGRVKAFF.

This clonotype was seen at least ten times. The rearrangement joins TRBV28 to TRBJ1-1; weak D call: TRBD1 (6 bases). This CDR3 contains 14 residues. Trimming removed 10 bases at V and 7 bases at J, with 22 bases between. Germline V lookup: CDR1 MDHEN, CDR2 SYDVKM. The CDR3 loop is CATGPGAQGSEAFF. Written as DNA, the CDR3 is TGTGCCACGGGCCCCGGGGCACAGGGCAGTGAAGCTTTCTTT.

This clonotype was found many times. A read error may produce the germline difference seen at one junction end. The V call is TRBV20-1, the J call TRBJ2-7; TRBD1 matches at 9 bases. This CDR3 is built from 13 residues. Germline assignment: CDR1 DFQATT and CDR2 SNEGSKA (reference sequence). The CDR3 is CSASGDRVYEQHF. As DNA, the CDR3 is TGCAGTGCTAGTGGGGACAGGGTCTACGAGCAGCACTTC.

This clonotype has ten or more counts. The chain employs TRBV27 and TRBJ1-1, with D hard to call. Germline CDR1 reads MNHEY; CDR2 reads SMNVEV (reference sequence). Trimming removed 8 bases from V and 5 bases from J, with 9 bases in between. The CDR3 sequence is 11 residues long. The DNA for the CDR3 is TGTGCCAGCCGTTGCGGAACTGAAGCTTTCTTT. Protein sequence: CASRCGTEAFF.

The chain has TRBV6-1 and TRBJ1-2; D not resolved. The CDR3 runs to 15 residues. CDR1 is MNHNS, CDR2 SASEGT, per germline. Trimming took 6 bases from V and 2 from J, leaving 16 bases between them. The CDR3, as DNA: TGTGCCAGCAGACCTCGGTGGGCAGCCAACTATGGCTACACCTTC. Amino acids: CASRPRWAANYGYTF.

This clonotype was seen at least ten times. The chain's CDR3 is CASSPSVIGELFF. CDR3 sequence (DNA): TGTGCCAGCAGCCCGTCGGTCATCGGGGAGCTGTTTTTT. The V gene is TRBV11-2, the J gene TRBJ2-2; D is uncertain. Deletions cut 5 bases from V and 7 bases from J, with 11 bases between. Germline V gene data show CDR1 as SGHAT and CDR2 as FQNNGV. This CDR3 is 13 amino acids long.

The sample holds many counts of this clonotype. This chain links TRBV4-1 with TRBJ2-5, with D uncertain. Per the germline V gene, CDR1 is MGHRA and CDR2 is YSYEKL. The CDR3 has 13 residues. Trimming pared 3 bases from V and 5 bases from J, leaving 10 bases between. This chain's CDR3 is CASSQTLGETQYF. As DNA, the CDR3 is TGCGCCAGCAGCCAGACCCTGGGGGAGACCCAGTACTTC.